The 18 T cell receptor beta chains given below trace back to one sample, sequenced in a study of blood T cell repertoires in COVID-19. Clones were sequenced by immunoSEQ multiplex PCR, and TCRdb holds only the in-frame ones, with some missing. The profile covers 120,000 or so clones, with roughly 87% appearing a single time and roughly a quarter taken by the ten largest. Specimen: peripheral blood. The source is a woman of 80 years or more with acute or convalescent COVID-19.

This chain joins TRBV29-1 and TRBJ2-1; TRBD2 aligns across 9 bases. CDR3 length: 14 amino acids. Germline CDR1 and CDR2: SQVTM and ANQGSEA. Unmatched junction bases numbered 7, after V lost 4 bases and J lost 6 bases. CDR3 amino acids: CSVVRLAGFNEQFF. The CDR3 bases are TGCAGCGTTGTCAGGCTAGCGGGGTTCAATGAGCAGTTCTTC.

Regarding this clone: Germline and junction disagree at one end, which may indicate a read error. The V and J genes are TRBV11-3 and TRBJ2-5, with 7 bases fitting TRBD2. Germline V CDR1 and CDR2: SGHNT, YENEEA. This CDR3 comprises 14 residues. The CDR3 DNA reads as TGTGCCAGCAGCTTTCAGGGAGGGCAAGGGACCCAGTACTTC. Translated, it gives CASSFQGGQGTQYF.

The V call is TRBV4-1, the J call TRBJ1-5; tentatively, D is TRBD1 (5 bases). This CDR3 has 15 residues. Trimming pared 0 bases from V and 5 bases from J, leaving 11 bases between. Germline CDR1 and CDR2: MGHRA and YSYEKL. CDR3: CASSQEGDSHQPQHF. For the CDR3, the DNA is TGCGCCAGCAGCCAAGAGGGTGACAGCCATCAGCCCCAGCATTTT.

This rearrangement joins TRBV2 to TRBJ2-3, with TRBD2 matching 7 bases. The CDR3 runs 15 residues. V lost 6 bases and J lost 8; bases outside the gene matches: 14. Germline CDR1 and CDR2: SNHLY and FYNNEI. CDR3 sequence reads: CASRDPGAGPGTQYF. Here the CDR3 DNA reads TGTGCCAGCAGAGATCCGGGAGCGGGGCCGGGTACGCAGTATTTT.

The chain uses TRBV5-1 and TRBJ2-1; possibly TRBD1 for D (5 bases). The CDR3 is made up of 13 amino acids. Germline assignment: CDR1 SGHRS and CDR2 YFSETQ. V was clipped by 0 bases and J by 8 bases, with 9 bases between them. CDR3 DNA: TGCGCCAGCAGCTTGGAAGGGGTTGATGAGCAGTTCTTC. Residues: CASSLEGVDEQFF. Supplemented by reference TRBV5-1 and TRBJ2-1, the full variable domain reads KAGVTQTPRYLIKTRGQQVTLSCSPISGHRSVSWYQQTPGQGLQFLFEYFSETQRNKGNFPGRFSGRQFSNSRSEMNVSTLELGDSALYLCASSLEGVDEQFFGPGTRLTVL.

This rearrangement joins TRBV5-4 to TRBJ1-2; D is possibly TRBD1 (5 bases). This CDR3 has 12 amino acids. Germline V gene lookup returns CDR1 SGHNT and CDR2 YYREEE (reference sequence). V lost 2 bases and J lost 6, with 8 bases in between. The CDR3 here is CASSFGGDGYTF. The CDR3 DNA sequence: TGTGCCAGCAGCTTCGGGGGTGATGGCTACACCTTC.

The chain employs TRBV3-1 (or the pseudogene TRBV3-2) and TRBJ1-4, with D perhaps matching TRBD1 (5 bases). Looked up from germline, CDR1 is LGHDT and CDR2 is YNNKEL (reference sequence). The CDR3 extends over 15 amino acids. V was clipped by 1 base and J by 7 bases, with 13 bases between them. The CDR3: CASSQGATGGEKLFF. Here the CDR3 DNA reads TGTGCCAGCAGCCAAGGTGCCACAGGCGGTGAAAAACTGTTTTTT.

V and J are TRBV5-1 and TRBJ1-3, with D possibly TRBD1 on 5 matching bases. Deletions cut 0 bases from V and 4 bases from J, with 8 bases between. The CDR3 totals 14 residues. Germline CDR1 reads SGHRS; CDR2 reads YFSETQ. The CDR3 here is CASSLAAGGNTIYF. CDR3 DNA sequence: TGCGCCAGCAGCTTGGCGGCAGGGGGAAACACCATATATTTT.

This rearrangement joins TRBV2 to TRBJ2-1; TRBD2 aligns across 9 bases. The V segment lost 6 bases and the J segment 7 bases; nucleotides outside the gene matches: 10. CDR3 length equals 15 residues. CDR1 is SNHLY and CDR2 is FYNNEI in the germline V gene. The DNA for the CDR3 is TGTGCCAGCAGACCGACTAGCGGATTGGGAAATGAGCAGTTCTTC. Its translation: CASRPTSGLGNEQFF.

The rearrangement links TRBV5-1 to TRBJ1-1; D perhaps matches TRBD1 (6 bases). Germline-derived CDR1 and CDR2 are SGHRS and YFSETQ. The CDR3 is made up of 13 amino acids. V lost 4 bases and J 3 bases, leaving 10 bases between the germline ends. DNA for the CDR3: TGCGCCAGCAGCATGACAGGAGACACTGAAGCTTTCTTT. It yields the protein CASSMTGDTEAFF.

The CDR3 loop is CASSFLSGNTEAFF. In DNA, the CDR3 is TGTGCCAGCAGTTTCTTGAGCGGAAACACTGAAGCTTTCTTT. The V gene is TRBV27, the J gene TRBJ1-1; D gene unclear. CDR1 MNHEY and CDR2 SMNVEV come from the germline V gene (reference sequence). V gave up 3 bases and J gave up 2 bases, with 10 bases separating them. The length of the CDR3 is 14 residues.

This sequence joins TRBV19 and TRBJ2-1; 15 nucleotides align to TRBD2. The CDR3 loop spans 16 amino acids. Germline assignment: CDR1 LNHDA and CDR2 SQIVND (reference sequence). The ends lost 5 bases at V and 9 bases at J; junction bases unmatched: 8. The CDR3 loop is CASSPRTSGGAIEQFF. For the CDR3, the DNA is TGTGCCAGTAGTCCGAGGACTAGCGGGGGGGCTATTGAGCAGTTCTTC.

The count of this clone is one. The chain has TRBV28 and TRBJ2-3; 7 nucleotides line up with TRBD1. The CDR3 runs 15 residues. Germline CDR1 is MDHEN and CDR2 is SYDVKM. V gave up 5 bases and J gave up 12 bases; unmatched junction bases: 17. CDR3 region: CASSRSNRQGGSQYF. For the CDR3, the DNA is TGTGCCAGCAGTCGATCGAACAGACAGGGCGGCTCCCAGTATTTT.

This clone appeared once. The chain carries TRBV6-1 and TRBJ2-7; perhaps TRBD1 as D (5 bases). Germline values: CDR1 MNHNS, CDR2 SASEGT. The CDR3 runs to 12 residues. Trimming removed 2 bases at V and 8 bases at J, with 10 bases between. CDR3 coding DNA: TGTGCCAGCAGTGAATTTGCAGGGAAGCAGTACGTC. Translation gives CASSEFAGKQYV.

This clone was seen only a few times. The rearrangement joins TRBV19 to TRBJ1-2; TRBD1 is a possible D gene (6 bases). In germline, CDR1 is LNHDA, CDR2 SQIVND (reference sequence). This CDR3 spans 14 amino acids. Trimming left V 2 bases short and J 4 bases short, with 11 bases between. CDR3 in amino acids: CASSIIGQSYGYTF. The CDR3 DNA reads TGTGCCAGTAGTATAATCGGACAGTCCTATGGCTACACCTTC.

The J gene is TRBJ1-5, the V gene TRBV4-1, with 8 bases matching TRBD1. V was clipped by 0 bases and J by 7 bases; unmatched bases: 2. The CDR3 contains 14 residues. Germline lookup yields CDR1 MGHRA and CDR2 YSYEKL. This CDR3 reads CASSQDRGQQPQHF. CDR3 DNA: TGCGCCAGCAGCCAAGACAGGGGGCAGCAGCCCCAGCATTTT.

The gene calls are TRBV11-1 and TRBJ2-2; 9 bases are a match to TRBD1. Unmatched junction bases numbered 7, after V lost 5 bases and J lost 6 bases. This CDR3 is built from 15 residues. CDR1 SGHAT and CDR2 FQDESV come from the germline V gene (reference sequence). The CDR3 spells CASSVTGGGSGELFF. CDR3 bases: TGTGCCAGCAGCGTTACAGGGGGCGGGTCCGGGGAGCTGTTTTTT.

V and J are TRBV4-1 and TRBJ1-2; TRBD1 is a possible D gene (6 bases). Germline V gene sequence: CDR1 MGHRA, CDR2 YSYEKL. The CDR3 has 16 amino acids. V lost 0 bases and J lost 4, with 15 bases in between. CDR3 protein: CASSQDREYRVYGYTF. The CDR3 nucleotides are TGCGCCAGCAGCCAAGATCGAGAATACAGGGTCTATGGCTACACCTTC.